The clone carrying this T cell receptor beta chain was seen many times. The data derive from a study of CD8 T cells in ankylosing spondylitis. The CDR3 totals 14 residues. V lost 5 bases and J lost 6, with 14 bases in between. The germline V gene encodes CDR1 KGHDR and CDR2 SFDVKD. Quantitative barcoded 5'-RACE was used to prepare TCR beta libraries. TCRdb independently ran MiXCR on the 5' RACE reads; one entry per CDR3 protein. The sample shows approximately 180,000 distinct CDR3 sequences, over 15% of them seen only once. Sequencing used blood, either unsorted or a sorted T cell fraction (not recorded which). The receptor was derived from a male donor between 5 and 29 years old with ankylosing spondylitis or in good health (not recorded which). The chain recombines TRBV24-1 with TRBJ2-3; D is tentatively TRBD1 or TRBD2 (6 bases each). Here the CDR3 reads CATSVKGGWDTQYF. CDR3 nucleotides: TGTGCCACCAGTGTAAAGGGGGGCTGGGATACGCAGTATTTT.